These 32 T cell receptor beta chains share one sample of origin, sequenced in a study of blood T cell repertoires in COVID-19. Assay used: immunoSEQ multiplex PCR; TCRdb lists only in-frame clones, some missing. The table has about 39,000 clones, 85% to 95% seen once. The source material was peripheral blood. These receptors were taken from a human donor with active COVID-19. The donor label of this sample is uncertain.

J is TRBJ2-1 and V is TRBV6-2 or TRBV6-3, with 13 bases that match TRBD2. The CDR3 totals 16 residues. The junction had 5 bases not matched to a gene; V was cut back by 5 bases and J by 4 bases. Germline V gene lookup returns CDR1 MNHEY and CDR2 SVGEGT. CDR3 nucleotide sequence: TGTGCCAGCAGTCCCCGGGGACTAGCGGGATACAATGAGCAGTTCTTC. Residues: CASSPRGLAGYNEQFF.

The chain recombines TRBV27 with TRBJ1-3; 8 bases match TRBD1. Germline values: CDR1 MNHEY, CDR2 SMNVEV (reference sequence). The CDR3 extends over 14 amino acids. V lost 3 bases and J lost 4; bases outside the gene matches: 2. CDR3 bases: TGTGCCAGCAGTTTCCAGGGGGCGGGAAACACCATATATTTT. It specifies CASSFQGAGNTIYF.

The V call is TRBV27, the J call TRBJ2-7; D remains ambiguous. This CDR3 has 15 residues. Germline CDR1 MNHEY, CDR2 SMNVEV (reference sequence). Trimming stripped 2 bases from V and 2 bases from J, with 13 bases between. CDR3 sequence: CASSLRSAAAYEQYF. The CDR3 nucleotides read TGTGCCAGCAGTTTAAGGTCGGCGGCTGCCTACGAGCAGTACTTC.

The chain is built from TRBV12-5 and TRBJ2-1; D may be TRBD2 (5 bases). This CDR3 has 18 residues. Between the trimmed V and J ends, which lost 1 base and 6 bases, there was a span of 22 bases. Germline lookup yields CDR1 LGHNT and CDR2 FRNRAP. This chain's CDR3 is CASGLATKDSPDFNEQFF. The CDR3 DNA is TGTGCTAGTGGTTTGGCAACAAAGGACTCCCCGGATTTCAATGAGCAGTTCTTC.

V is TRBV6-5 and J is TRBJ2-1; TRBD2 aligns across 11 bases. V shed 5 bases and J 3 bases; nucleotides not matched to a gene: 3. The CDR3 runs to 15 residues. The germline CDR1 and CDR2 sequences are MNHEY and SVGAGI. Here the CDR3 DNA reads TGTGCCAGCAGTCCCACTAGCGGGGGCTACAATGAGCAGTTCTTC. Protein product: CASSPTSGGYNEQFF.

The rearrangement joins TRBV5-6 to TRBJ1-3, with 8 bases that match TRBD1. Trimming cost V 4 bases and J 2 bases; bases outside gene matches: 5. The CDR3 extends over 15 amino acids. Per germline, CDR1 SGHDT and CDR2 YYEEEE. CDR3 DNA: TGTGCCAGCAGCCCGCCGGACAGGGCTGGAAACACCATATATTTT. Translation: CASSPPDRAGNTIYF. The full variable domain, with the rest looked up from reference TRBV5-6 and TRBJ1-3, is DAGVTQSPTHLIKTRGQQVTLRCSPKSGHDTVSWYQQALGQGPQFIFQYYEEEERQRGNFPDRFSGHQFPNYSSELNVNALLLGDSALYLCASSPPDRAGNTIYFGEGSWLTVV.

The chain has TRBV19 and TRBJ2-3; the D gene is possibly TRBD1 (5 bases). Germline V gives CDR1 LNHDA, CDR2 SQIVND (reference sequence). This CDR3 is built from 13 residues. The V and J ends lost 3 bases and 4 bases respectively, with 8 bases between them. CDR3 DNA: TGTGCCAGTAGTATTCAAGGGGCAGATACGCAGTATTTT. This encodes CASSIQGADTQYF. Full variable domain (rest looked up from reference TRBV19 and TRBJ2-3): DGGITQSPKYLFRKEGQNVTLSCEQNLNHDAMYWYRQDPGQGLRLIYYSQIVNDFQKGDIAEGYSVSREKKESFPLTVTSAQKNPTAFYLCASSIQGADTQYFGPGTRLTVL.

This clone was counted a single time. The chain recombines TRBV19 with TRBJ2-3; TRBD2 agrees at 9 bases. J lost 4 bases, V lost 1 base, and 3 bases had no gene match. This CDR3 is built from 15 residues. Germline CDR1 reads LNHDA; CDR2 reads SQIVND (reference sequence). As DNA, the CDR3 is TGTGCCAGTAGTATAGGGGCGGGGGGGCCAGATACGCAGTATTTT. Protein sequence: CASSIGAGGPDTQYF.

This rearrangement joins TRBV19 to TRBJ2-7; 7 bases fit TRBD1. The CDR3 extends over 15 amino acids. Germline V gene data show CDR1 as LNHDA and CDR2 as SQIVND (reference sequence). The V segment lost 5 bases and the J segment 2 bases; nucleotides outside the gene matches: 9. CDR3 sequence: CASSSRGQGAYEQYF. CDR3 DNA sequence: TGTGCCAGTAGTTCGAGAGGGCAGGGGGCCTACGAGCAGTACTTC.

The CDR3 is CASSPRQDPQTQYF. The CDR3 nucleotides are TGTGCCAGCTCACCAAGACAGGACCCACAGACCCAGTACTTC. V usage is TRBV18 and J usage is TRBJ2-5; TRBD1 is a possible D gene (6 bases). The CDR3 consists of 14 residues. Germline loops: CDR1 KGHSH, CDR2 LQKENI. V was trimmed by 2 bases and J by 6 bases, leaving 13 bases between them.

The V call is TRBV5-1, the J call TRBJ1-2; 7 bases match TRBD1. Germline V CDR1 and CDR2: SGHRS, YFSETQ. The CDR3 covers 14 residues. J lost 4 bases, V lost 0 bases, and 3 bases had no gene match. CDR3 bases: TGCGCCAGCAGCTTGGTGACAGGGAGCTATGGCTACACCTTC. This codes for CASSLVTGSYGYTF.

The chain employs TRBV12-3 or TRBV12-4 and TRBJ2-7, with TRBD1 matching over 10 bases. V lost 4 bases, J lost 5 bases, and 2 bases stayed unmatched. This CDR3 has 13 residues. CDR3 nucleotide sequence: TGTGCCAGCAGTTGGGACAGGGGCCACGAGCAGTACTTC. This translates into CASSWDRGHEQYF.

The gene calls are TRBV11-2 and TRBJ2-3, with TRBD2 as a possible D gene (5 bases). This CDR3 has 16 residues. V dropped 4 bases and J dropped 5 bases, with 19 bases sitting between them. Germline CDR1 reads SGHAT; CDR2 reads FQNNGV. The DNA of the CDR3 is TGTGCCAGCAGCTCCACAGCGGTAGCTTATGGAGATACGCAGTATTTT. It specifies CASSSTAVAYGDTQYF. Full variable domain (missing parts from reference TRBV11-2 and TRBJ2-3): EAGVAQSPRYKIIEKRQSVAFWCNPISGHATLYWYQQILGQGPKLLIQFQNNGVVDDSQLPKDRFSAERLKGVDSTLKIQPAKLEDSAVYLCASSSTAVAYGDTQYFGPGTRLTVL.

This chain uses TRBV6-6 with TRBJ1-5, with D unresolved. Germline V gene lookup returns CDR1 MNHNY and CDR2 SVGAGI (reference sequence). This CDR3 comprises 15 residues. The V end was cut by 5 bases, the J end by 1 base, with 12 bases between. CDR3 residues: CASSSSGRSNQPQHF. CDR3 sequence (DNA): TGTGCCAGCAGTAGCTCCGGGAGAAGCAATCAGCCCCAGCATTTT.

V usage is TRBV5-1 and J usage is TRBJ2-5, with D perhaps TRBD1 (6 bases). The germline gives CDR1 SGHRS, CDR2 YFSETQ. Trimming left V 4 bases short and J 5 bases short, with 15 bases between. CDR3 length equals 14 residues. The CDR3: CASSPGGGPETQYF. In nucleotides, the CDR3 is TGCGCCAGCAGCCCTGGTGGGGGCCCGGAGACCCAGTACTTC.

V gene TRBV5-1 combines with J gene TRBJ2-2; D not certain. Germline loops: CDR1 SGHRS, CDR2 YFSETQ. This CDR3 is 15 amino acids long. V lost 1 base, J lost 6 bases, and 13 bases lay in between. CDR3 bases: TGCGCCAGCAGCTTGTCTCAGGTTAATCCCGGGGAGCTGTTTTTT. Translating gives CASSLSQVNPGELFF.

This clone was seen just once. The rearrangement uses TRBV5-1 and TRBJ2-1; 7 nucleotides align to TRBD2. The CDR3 loop spans 16 amino acids. V was pared by 1 base and J by 10 bases, with 14 bases of the junction left unmatched. Germline CDR1 SGHRS, CDR2 YFSETQ. The CDR3 region is CASSLRVLGLPVEQFF. The DNA for the CDR3 is TGCGCCAGCAGCTTGCGTGTGTTGGGACTACCTGTGGAGCAGTTCTTC.

The gene calls are TRBV12-3 or TRBV12-4 and TRBJ1-2, with D unresolved. The CDR3 runs to 12 residues. Trimming removed 3 bases at V and 4 bases at J, with 6 bases between. CDR3 loop: CASSLIGYGYTF. CDR3 DNA: TGTGCCAGCAGTTTGATCGGCTATGGCTACACCTTC.

Notes on this clone: Other DNA sequences within the sample encode an identical CDR3. This chain joins TRBV2 and TRBJ1-2; perhaps TRBD1 as D (5 bases). This CDR3 region has 14 residues. Trimming took off 5 bases at V and 8 bases at J, with 18 bases between the two ends. Germline CDR1 is SNHLY and CDR2 is FYNNEI. The CDR3 DNA sequence: TGTGCCAGCAGTCCCCCCAGGGAGGGTGGCGGCTACACCTTC. This gives the protein CASSPPREGGGYTF.

The J gene is TRBJ2-2, the V gene TRBV3-1 (or the pseudogene TRBV3-2), with D possibly matching TRBD1 (6 bases). Germline loops: CDR1 LGHDT, CDR2 YNNKEL (reference sequence). This CDR3 region has 17 residues. Trimming cost V 6 bases and J 3 bases, with 20 bases left between them. As DNA, the CDR3 is TGTGCCAGCAGTCGGCCAACAGGGATTCCCGACACCGGGGAGCTGTTTTTT. Translating it yields CASSRPTGIPDTGELFF.

The V gene is TRBV5-1, the J gene TRBJ1-2, with TRBD1 matching over 10 bases. Germline CDR1 and CDR2: SGHRS and YFSETQ. This CDR3 is 15 amino acids long. The J segment lost 4 bases and the V segment lost 5 bases, leaving 8 bases of the junction unmatched. The CDR3 is CASRTGTGDPYGYTF. CDR3 nucleotides: TGCGCCAGCAGAACCGGGACAGGGGACCCCTATGGCTACACCTTC.

This clone was detected only a few times. The chain recombines TRBV19 with TRBJ1-5; a possible D gene is TRBD1 (6 bases). CDR3 length equals 12 residues. V lost 7 bases and J lost 6, with 10 bases in between. CDR1 is LNHDA, CDR2 SQIVND, per germline (reference sequence). CDR3 in DNA: TGTGCCAGTACTACAGGGAGTCAGCCCCAGCATTTT. Translating gives CASTTGSQPQHF.

The V call is TRBV5-4, the J call TRBJ2-2; perhaps TRBD2 as D (6 bases). The V end was cut by 2 bases, the J end by 6 bases, with 11 bases between. Germline V gives CDR1 SGHNT, CDR2 YYREEE (reference sequence). The CDR3 has 14 amino acids. The CDR3 DNA reads TGTGCCAGCAGCTTTAAAGGCGGGGCCGGGGAGCTGTTTTTT. It is translated as CASSFKGGAGELFF.

This chain links TRBV9 with TRBJ2-1, with 8 bases aligning to TRBD2. The CDR3 loop spans 16 amino acids. CDR1 and CDR2 (germline): SGDLS, YYNGEE. V shed 2 bases, J shed 1 base, and the junction held 5 bases outside the gene matches. The CDR3 DNA follows: TGTGCCAGCAGCGTTAGCGGGACGAGATCCTACAATGAGCAGTTCTTC. Its protein product is CASSVSGTRSYNEQFF.

J is TRBJ2-3 and V is TRBV4-1; 12 nucleotides line up with TRBD2. Germline values: CDR1 MGHRA, CDR2 YSYEKL. V was pared by 2 bases and J by 1 base, with 1 base of the junction left unmatched. The CDR3 has 16 amino acids. For the CDR3, the DNA is TGCGCCAGCAGCCAAAGACTAGCGGGGGGCACAGATACGCAGTATTTT. Protein product: CASSQRLAGGTDTQYF.

This chain connects TRBV18 to TRBJ1-4; unclear D gene. V dropped 3 bases and J dropped 3 bases, with 11 bases sitting between them. From germline, CDR1 is KGHSH and CDR2 LQKENI. The CDR3 length is 15 residues. The chain's CDR3 is CASSPVRVPNEKLFF. Written as DNA, the CDR3 is TGTGCCAGCTCACCGGTACGGGTACCTAATGAAAAACTGTTTTTT.

V usage is TRBV6-1 and J usage is TRBJ2-7; possible D gene TRBD1, 6 bases. Germline V gene sequence: CDR1 MNHNS, CDR2 SASEGT. The CDR3 is 15 residues long. V lost 0 bases, J lost 0 bases, and 9 bases lay in between. CDR3 DNA sequence: TGTGCCAGCAGTGAAGCGGGGGCCATCTCCTACGAGCAGTACTTC. Protein product: CASSEAGAISYEQYF.

In this sample, this clone turned up once. J is TRBJ2-2 and V is TRBV19, with TRBD2 as a possible D gene (6 bases). Germline V gene data show CDR1 as LNHDA and CDR2 as SQIVND (reference sequence). The CDR3 is 16 amino acids. V was clipped by 6 bases and J by 0 bases, with 14 bases between them. As DNA, the CDR3 is TGTGCCAGTAGACCTCATGGGGGGACGAACACCGGGGAGCTGTTTTTT. This codes for CASRPHGGTNTGELFF.

The chain carries TRBV9 and TRBJ1-2; D ambiguous. CDR1 is SGDLS, CDR2 YYNGEE, per germline. Trimming took 0 bases from V and 8 from J, leaving 11 bases between them. There are 13 residues in the CDR3. The CDR3 protein is CASSVAISDGYTF. CDR3 DNA: TGTGCCAGCAGCGTAGCGATCAGCGACGGCTACACCTTC.

This chain joins TRBV6-5 and TRBJ1-2; 9 positions agree with TRBD1. The CDR3 is made up of 14 amino acids. V trimming: 6 bases; J trimming: 5 bases; junction bases outside the gene matches: 7. Germline loops: CDR1 MNHEY, CDR2 SVGAGI. CDR3 nucleotide sequence: TGTGCCAGCAGACGTACAGGGGGCGAATATGGCTACACCTTC. It is translated as CASRRTGGEYGYTF.

The rearrangement joins TRBV7-2 to TRBJ2-2, with TRBD1 matching 12 bases. This CDR3 contains 16 residues. Germline CDR1 SGHTA, CDR2 FQGNSA. The J segment lost 6 bases and the V segment lost 2 bases, leaving 4 bases of the junction unmatched. The CDR3 loop reads CASSLSGQGAAGELFF. DNA of the CDR3: TGTGCCAGCAGCTTATCGGGACAGGGGGCAGCCGGGGAGCTGTTTTTT.

This clone was detected only a few times. CDR3 bases: TGTGCCAGCAGAAAAACAGGTTTGGTCTTCTACGAGCAGTACTTC. Residues: CASRKTGLVFYEQYF. The genes are TRBV6-5 and TRBJ2-7; D may be TRBD1 (5 bases). V lost 6 bases to trimming and J lost 3 bases, with 18 bases between them. Germline V gene lookup returns CDR1 MNHEY and CDR2 SVGAGI. The CDR3 spans 15 residues.